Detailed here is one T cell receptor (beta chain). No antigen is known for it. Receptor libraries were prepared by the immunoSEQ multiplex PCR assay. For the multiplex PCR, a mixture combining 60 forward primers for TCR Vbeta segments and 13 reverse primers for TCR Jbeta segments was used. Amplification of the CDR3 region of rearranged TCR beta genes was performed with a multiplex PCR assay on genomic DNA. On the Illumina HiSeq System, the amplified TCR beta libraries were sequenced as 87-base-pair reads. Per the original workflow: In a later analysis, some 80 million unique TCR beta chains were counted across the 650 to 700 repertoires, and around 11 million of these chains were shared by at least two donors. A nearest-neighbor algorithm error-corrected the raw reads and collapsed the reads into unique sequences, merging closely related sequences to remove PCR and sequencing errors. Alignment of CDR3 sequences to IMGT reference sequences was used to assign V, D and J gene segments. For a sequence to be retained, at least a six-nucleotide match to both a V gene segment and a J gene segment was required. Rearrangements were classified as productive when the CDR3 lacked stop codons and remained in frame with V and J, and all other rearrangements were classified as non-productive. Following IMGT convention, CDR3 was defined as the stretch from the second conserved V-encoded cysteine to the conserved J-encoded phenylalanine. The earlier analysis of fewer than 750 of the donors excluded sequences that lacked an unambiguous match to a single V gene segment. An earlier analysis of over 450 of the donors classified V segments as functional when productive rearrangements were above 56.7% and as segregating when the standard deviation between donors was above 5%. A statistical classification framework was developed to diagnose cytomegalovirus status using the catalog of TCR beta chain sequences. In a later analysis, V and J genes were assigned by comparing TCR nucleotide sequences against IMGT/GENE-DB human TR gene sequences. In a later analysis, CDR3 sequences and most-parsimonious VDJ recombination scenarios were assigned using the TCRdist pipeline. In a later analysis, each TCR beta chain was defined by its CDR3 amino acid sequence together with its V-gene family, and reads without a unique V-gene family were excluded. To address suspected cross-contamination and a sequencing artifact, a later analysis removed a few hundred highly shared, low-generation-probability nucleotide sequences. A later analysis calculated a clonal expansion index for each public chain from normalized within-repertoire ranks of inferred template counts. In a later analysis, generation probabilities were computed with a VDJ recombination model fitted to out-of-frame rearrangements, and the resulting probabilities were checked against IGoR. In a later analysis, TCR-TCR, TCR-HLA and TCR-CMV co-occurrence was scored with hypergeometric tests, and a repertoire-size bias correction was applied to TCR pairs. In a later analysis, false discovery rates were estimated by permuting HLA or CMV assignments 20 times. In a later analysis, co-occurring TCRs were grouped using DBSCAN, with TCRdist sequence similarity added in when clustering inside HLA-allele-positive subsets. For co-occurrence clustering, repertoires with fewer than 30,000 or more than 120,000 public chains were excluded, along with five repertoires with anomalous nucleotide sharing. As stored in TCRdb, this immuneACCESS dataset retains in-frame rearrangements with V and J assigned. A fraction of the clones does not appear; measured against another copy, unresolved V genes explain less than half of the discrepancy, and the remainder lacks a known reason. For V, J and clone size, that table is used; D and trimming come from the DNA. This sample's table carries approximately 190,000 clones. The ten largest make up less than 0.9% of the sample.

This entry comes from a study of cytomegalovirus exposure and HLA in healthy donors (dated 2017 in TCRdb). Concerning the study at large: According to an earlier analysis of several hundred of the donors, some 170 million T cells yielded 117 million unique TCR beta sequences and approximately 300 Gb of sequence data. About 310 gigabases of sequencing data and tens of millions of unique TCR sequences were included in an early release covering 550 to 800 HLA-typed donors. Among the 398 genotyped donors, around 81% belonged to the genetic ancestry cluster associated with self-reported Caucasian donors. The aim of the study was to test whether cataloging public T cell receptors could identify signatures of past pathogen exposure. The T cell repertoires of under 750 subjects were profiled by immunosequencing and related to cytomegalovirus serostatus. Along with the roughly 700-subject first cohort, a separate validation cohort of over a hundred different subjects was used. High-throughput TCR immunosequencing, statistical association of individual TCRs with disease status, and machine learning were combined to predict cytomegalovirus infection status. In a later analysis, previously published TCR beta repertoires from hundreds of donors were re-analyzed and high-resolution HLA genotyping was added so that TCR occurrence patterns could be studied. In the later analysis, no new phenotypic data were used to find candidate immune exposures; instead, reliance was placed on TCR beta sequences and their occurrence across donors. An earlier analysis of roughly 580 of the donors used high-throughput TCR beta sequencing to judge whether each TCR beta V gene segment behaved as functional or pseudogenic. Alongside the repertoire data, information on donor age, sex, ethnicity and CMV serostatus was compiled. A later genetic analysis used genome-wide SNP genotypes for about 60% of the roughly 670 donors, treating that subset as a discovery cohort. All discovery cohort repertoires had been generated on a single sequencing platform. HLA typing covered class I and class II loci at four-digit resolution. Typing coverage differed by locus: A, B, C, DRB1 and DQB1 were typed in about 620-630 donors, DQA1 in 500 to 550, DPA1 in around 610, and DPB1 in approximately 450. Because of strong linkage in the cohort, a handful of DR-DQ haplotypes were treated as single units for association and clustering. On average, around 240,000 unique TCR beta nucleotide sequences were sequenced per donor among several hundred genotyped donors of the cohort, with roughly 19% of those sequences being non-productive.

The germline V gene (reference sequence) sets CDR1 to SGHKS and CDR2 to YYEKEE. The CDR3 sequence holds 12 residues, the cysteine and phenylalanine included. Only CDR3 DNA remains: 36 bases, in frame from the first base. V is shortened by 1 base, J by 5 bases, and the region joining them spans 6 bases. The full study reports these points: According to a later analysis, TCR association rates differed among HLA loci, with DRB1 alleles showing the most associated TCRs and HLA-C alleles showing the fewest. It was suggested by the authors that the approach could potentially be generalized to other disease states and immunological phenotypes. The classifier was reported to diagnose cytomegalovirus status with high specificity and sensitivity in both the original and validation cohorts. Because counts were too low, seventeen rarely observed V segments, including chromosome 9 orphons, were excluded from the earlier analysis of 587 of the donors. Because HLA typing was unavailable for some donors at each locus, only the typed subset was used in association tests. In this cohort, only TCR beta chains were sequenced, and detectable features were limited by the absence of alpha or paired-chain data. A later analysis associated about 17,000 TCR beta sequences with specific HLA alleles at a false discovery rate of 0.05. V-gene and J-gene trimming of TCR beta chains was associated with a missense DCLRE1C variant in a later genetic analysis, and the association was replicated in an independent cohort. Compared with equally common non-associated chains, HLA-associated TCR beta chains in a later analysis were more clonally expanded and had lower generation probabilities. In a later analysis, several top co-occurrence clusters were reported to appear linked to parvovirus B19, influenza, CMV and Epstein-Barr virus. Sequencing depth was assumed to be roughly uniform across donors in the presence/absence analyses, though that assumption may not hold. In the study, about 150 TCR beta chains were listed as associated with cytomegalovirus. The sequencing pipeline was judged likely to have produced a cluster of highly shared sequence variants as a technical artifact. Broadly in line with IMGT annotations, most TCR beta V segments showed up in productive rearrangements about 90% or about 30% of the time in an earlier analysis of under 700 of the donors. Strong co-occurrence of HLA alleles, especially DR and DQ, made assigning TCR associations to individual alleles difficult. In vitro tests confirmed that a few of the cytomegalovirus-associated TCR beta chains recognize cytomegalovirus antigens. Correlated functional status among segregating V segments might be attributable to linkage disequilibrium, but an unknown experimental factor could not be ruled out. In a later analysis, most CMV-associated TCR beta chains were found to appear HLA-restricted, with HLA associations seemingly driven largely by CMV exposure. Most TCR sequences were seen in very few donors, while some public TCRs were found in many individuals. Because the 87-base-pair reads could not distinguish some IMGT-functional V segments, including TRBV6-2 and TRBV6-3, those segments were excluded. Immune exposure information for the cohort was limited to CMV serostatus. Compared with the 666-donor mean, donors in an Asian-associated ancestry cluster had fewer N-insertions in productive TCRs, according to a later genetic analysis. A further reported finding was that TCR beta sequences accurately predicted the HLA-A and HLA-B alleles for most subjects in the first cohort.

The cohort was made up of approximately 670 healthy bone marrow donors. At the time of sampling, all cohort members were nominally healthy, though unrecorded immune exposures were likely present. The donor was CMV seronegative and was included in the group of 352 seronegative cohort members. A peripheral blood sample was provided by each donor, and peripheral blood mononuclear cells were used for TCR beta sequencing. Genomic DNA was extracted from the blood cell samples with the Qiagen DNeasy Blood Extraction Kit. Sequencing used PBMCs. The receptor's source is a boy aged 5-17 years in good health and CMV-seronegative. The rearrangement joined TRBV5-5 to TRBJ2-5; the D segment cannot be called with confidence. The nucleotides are TGTGCCAGCAGCTTGTCTAGGGAGACCCAGTACTTC. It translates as CASSLSRETQYF.